A single sample gave rise to the 11 T cell receptor beta chains below, sequenced in a study of blood T cell repertoires in COVID-19. The repertoire was sequenced with immunoSEQ multiplex PCR; TCRdb's copy has only in-frame clones and lacks some. Altogether about 220,000 clones are present, around 84% being singletons, with the ten largest covering around 13%. Input material: peripheral blood. Receptors were obtained from a human donor in a cohort sampled during active COVID-19.

J is TRBJ2-2 and V is TRBV5-6; TRBD2 agrees at 7 bases. The CDR3 spans 17 residues. V dropped 1 base and J dropped 1; count of bases not matched to a gene: 7. The V gene's germline CDR1 is SGHDT and CDR2 YYEEEE. This chain's CDR3 is CASSLYRLAKNTGELFF. CDR3 coding DNA: TGTGCCAGCAGCTTGTACCGACTAGCAAAGAACACCGGGGAGCTGTTTTTT.

V and J are TRBV30 and TRBJ2-7; TRBD1 matches 7 bases. This CDR3 has 13 residues. V shed 6 bases and J 0 bases; nucleotides not matched to a gene: 5. CDR1 and CDR2 from the germline V gene are GTSNPN and SVGIG (reference sequence). CDR3: CACPGTASYEQYF. CDR3 coding DNA: TGTGCCTGCCCGGGGACAGCCTCCTACGAGCAGTACTTC.

The chain couples TRBV3-1 (or the pseudogene TRBV3-2) to TRBJ1-2; D is possibly TRBD1 (5 bases). Trimming cost V 1 base and J 2 bases, with 5 bases left between them. The germline CDR1 and CDR2 sequences are LGHDT and YNNKEL (reference sequence). The CDR3 extends over 13 amino acids. This CDR3 is CASSQAGNYGYTF. In DNA, the CDR3 is TGTGCCAGCAGCCAAGCAGGGAACTATGGCTACACCTTC.

About this clone: One end of the junction does not line up with germline, which may come from a read error. The CDR3 region has the DNA TGTGCCAGCAGTGATGGGCAGGGCACCTCCTTC. Amino acid sequence: CASSDGQGTSF. The rearrangement links TRBV12-3 or TRBV12-4 to TRBJ1-2; D is possibly TRBD1 (5 bases). The CDR3 is made up of 11 amino acids.

The chain is built from TRBV6-7 and TRBJ1-6, with D perhaps matching TRBD1 (5 bases). TRBV6-7 is treated as an ORF (open reading frame) with a function not yet certain. CDR3 size: 15 residues. The V end lost 7 bases, the J end lost 7 bases, and 17 bases lay between the germline ends. In DNA, the CDR3 is TGTGCCAGCAATGCGGGACGCCGTAGGAATTCACCCCTCCACTTT. Translated: CASNAGRRRNSPLHF.

This chain connects TRBV2 to TRBJ2-7, with D perhaps TRBD2 (5 bases). V lost 4 bases and J lost 2, with 15 bases in between. CDR1 is SNHLY, CDR2 FYNNEI, per germline. The CDR3 has 15 amino acids. The CDR3 here is CASSGGFQTTYEQYF. The CDR3 DNA reads TGTGCCAGCAGTGGCGGGTTCCAGACAACCTACGAGCAGTACTTC. The full variable domain, its missing parts supplied by reference TRBV2 and TRBJ2-7, is EPEVTQTPSHQVTQMGQEVILRCVPISNHLYFYWYRQILGQKVEFLVSFYNNEISEKSEIFDDQFSVERPDGSNFTLKIRSTKLEDSAMYFCASSGGFQTTYEQYFGPGTRLTVT.

The chain is built from TRBV20-1 and TRBJ2-7; D not certain. From germline, CDR1 is DFQATT and CDR2 SNEGSKA (reference sequence). The CDR3 spans 11 residues. The V end was cut by 6 bases, the J end by 5 bases, with 11 bases between. The CDR3 sequence is CSADTIDEQYF. The CDR3 region has the DNA TGCAGTGCCGACACAATCGACGAGCAGTACTTC.

The CDR3 coding sequence is TGTGCCAGCAGCCTGAGACAGGGGTGGGATAATTCACCCCTCCACTTT. This sequence encodes CASSLRQGWDNSPLHF. The genes are TRBV13 and TRBJ1-6; 8 bases match TRBD1. With V trimmed by 5 bases and J by 5 bases, 8 bases remained unmatched. Germline values: CDR1 PRHDT, CDR2 FYEKMQ (reference sequence). The CDR3 totals 16 residues.

This chain uses TRBV7-9 with TRBJ1-2, with D unresolved. This CDR3 has 13 residues. Germline lookup yields CDR1 SEHNR and CDR2 FQNEAQ (reference sequence). Trimming left V 5 bases short and J 7 bases short, with 14 bases between. CDR3 loop: CASSPTGSAGYTF. DNA of the CDR3: TGTGCCAGCAGCCCAACGGGGAGTGCTGGCTACACCTTC.

J is TRBJ1-5 and V is TRBV27; no clear D. Germline V gene data show CDR1 as MNHEY and CDR2 as SMNVEV (reference sequence). This CDR3 comprises 13 residues. The ends were cut back, 2 bases at V and 6 bases at J, with 8 bases in the middle. The CDR3 loop reads CASSLNLGQPQHF. Written as DNA, the CDR3 is TGTGCCAGCAGTTTAAACCTAGGTCAGCCCCAGCATTTT.

The rearrangement links TRBV20-1 to TRBJ2-1; a weak D match, TRBD2 (6 bases). Looked up from germline, CDR1 is DFQATT and CDR2 is SNEGSKA (reference sequence). The CDR3 has 17 amino acids. Trimming took 3 bases from V and 7 from J, leaving 25 bases between them. The CDR3 coding sequence is TGCAGTGCTAGTAGCACGTACCGCGGGGCGAGACCTAATGAGCAGTTCTTC. Translating gives CSASSTYRGARPNEQFF.